One sample yielded the 20 T cell receptor beta chains listed below, sequenced in a study of cytotoxic CD8 clonotypes in ibrutinib-treated CLL. Produced via immunoSEQ multiplex PCR; TCRdb's table is partial and in-frame only. Of roughly 180,000 clones in the sample, roughly four fifths are singletons; the top ten hold 4.6%. The specimen comprised PBMCs, sampled after 24 months of ibrutinib treatment. All receptors derive from a human donor with chronic lymphocytic leukemia.

The chain carries TRBV6-4 and TRBJ2-7; D perhaps matches TRBD1 (8 bases). Germline V gene data show CDR1 as MRHNA and CDR2 as SNTAGT. V gave up 2 bases and J gave up 2 bases, with 13 bases separating them. CDR3 length: 15 amino acids. Written as DNA, the CDR3 is TGTGCCAGCAGTGACGACAGGGGAGGGCCCTACGAGCAGTACTTC. It encodes CASSDDRGGPYEQYF.

J is TRBJ1-1 and V is TRBV7-2, with a tentative D call TRBD1 (5 bases). Germline CDR1 SGHTA, CDR2 FQGNSA. V lost 4 bases and J lost 4, with 13 bases in between. This CDR3 is built from 14 residues. This chain's CDR3 is CASSSGGGSTEAFF. The CDR3 bases are TGTGCCAGCAGCTCCGGCGGGGGTAGCACTGAAGCTTTCTTT.

This clone turned up a few times. The chain uses TRBV2 and TRBJ2-5; TRBD2 matches 13 bases. The germline V gene has CDR1 SNHLY and CDR2 FYNNEI. V was pared by 4 bases and J by 2 bases, with 10 bases of the junction left unmatched. The CDR3 consists of 18 residues. The DNA for the CDR3 is TGTGCCAGCAGTGGTTGGACTAGCGGGGGACCACCACAAGAGACCCAGTACTTC. Amino acids: CASSGWTSGGPPQETQYF.

The chain employs TRBV19 and TRBJ1-5, with 7 bases that match TRBD1. The CDR3 has 19 residues. The trim removed 2 bases at V and 1 base at J, leaving 14 bases unmatched. Germline V CDR1 and CDR2: LNHDA, SQIVND (reference sequence). This chain's CDR3 is CASSILWERRRGSNQPQHF. For the CDR3, the DNA is TGTGCCAGTAGTATACTTTGGGAAAGGCGCAGGGGGAGCAATCAGCCCCAGCATTTT.

This rearrangement joins TRBV11-2 to TRBJ1-2, with unresolved D. The V end lost 4 bases, the J end lost 5 bases, and 5 bases lay between the germline ends. The CDR3 is made up of 11 amino acids. The V gene's germline CDR1 is SGHAT and CDR2 FQNNGV. CDR3 in amino acids: CASSSKYGYTF. In DNA, the CDR3 is TGTGCCAGCAGCTCCAAATATGGCTACACCTTC.

The chain uses TRBV13 and TRBJ2-7; D gene ambiguous. In germline, CDR1 is PRHDT, CDR2 FYEKMQ (reference sequence). V gave up 2 bases and J gave up 6 bases, with 5 bases separating them. The CDR3 covers 11 residues. The CDR3 spells CASSLTPEQYF. The CDR3 DNA is TGTGCCAGCAGCTTAACCCCCGAGCAGTACTTC.

V is TRBV6-1 and J is TRBJ1-5; D is possibly TRBD1 (5 bases). Trimming removed 4 bases at V and 2 bases at J, with 12 bases between. Germline-derived CDR1 and CDR2 are MNHNS and SASEGT. There are 15 residues in the CDR3. The CDR3 protein is CASSAGRSGNQPQHF. Written as DNA, the CDR3 is TGTGCCAGCAGTGCAGGGAGGAGTGGCAATCAGCCCCAGCATTTT.

The chain is built from TRBV7-9 and TRBJ2-1; no reliable D call. V was pared by 5 bases and J by 5 bases, with 16 bases between. The CDR3 length is 15 residues. Germline CDR1 reads SEHNR; CDR2 reads FQNEAQ (reference sequence). CDR3 sequence: CASSPPGRNDNEQFF. The DNA of the CDR3 is TGTGCCAGCAGCCCCCCTGGGCGGAACGACAATGAGCAGTTCTTC. The full variable domain, completed using reference TRBV7-9 and TRBJ2-1, is DTGVSQNPRHKITKRGQNVTFRCDPISEHNRLYWYRQTLGQGPEFLTYFQNEAQLEKSRLLSDRFSAERPKGSFSTLEIQRTEQGDSAMYLCASSPPGRNDNEQFFGPGTRLTVL.

This clone has just a few counts. The chain joins TRBV7-2 to TRBJ2-7; 8 bases line up with TRBD2. V lost 1 base and J lost 5; bases outside the gene matches: 7. Per germline, CDR1 SGHTA and CDR2 FQGNSA. The CDR3 covers 15 residues. CDR3: CASSLGGSGGDEQYF. Written as DNA, the CDR3 is TGTGCCAGCAGCTTAGGGGGCTCGGGAGGGGACGAGCAGTACTTC.

V is TRBV9 and J is TRBJ2-7; 7 nucleotides line up with TRBD2. Germline V lookup: CDR1 SGDLS, CDR2 YYNGEE. The J segment lost 2 bases and the V segment lost 0 bases, leaving 11 bases of the junction unmatched. CDR3 length equals 17 residues. The CDR3 sequence is CASSVGDGLAATYEQYF. CDR3 in DNA: TGTGCCAGCAGCGTAGGGGATGGGCTAGCGGCCACCTACGAGCAGTACTTC.

This chain links TRBV11-2 with TRBJ2-5; 7 nucleotides agree with TRBD1. The CDR3 runs to 14 residues. After removal of 5 bases from V and 4 bases from J, the junction contained 7 bases not matched to a gene. Germline V gene lookup returns CDR1 SGHAT and CDR2 FQNNGV. The CDR3 DNA reads TGTGCCAGCAGCCAAGGACAGGTGGGAGAGACCCAGTACTTC. This codes for CASSQGQVGETQYF.

V is TRBV5-1 and J is TRBJ2-3, with D uncertain. The CDR3 totals 13 residues. The germline V and J ends were trimmed by 0 bases and 5 bases, with 7 bases remaining between them. The V gene's germline CDR1 is SGHRS and CDR2 YFSETQ. CDR3 region: CASSLGWGDTQYF. In DNA, the CDR3 is TGCGCCAGCAGCTTGGGCTGGGGAGATACGCAGTATTTT.

The chain couples TRBV18 to TRBJ1-3, with D maybe TRBD1 (6 bases). Trimming pared 6 bases from V and 0 bases from J, leaving 15 bases between. The germline V gene encodes CDR1 KGHSH and CDR2 LQKENI. The CDR3 has 16 residues. CDR3 region: CASSGVGGFSGNTIYF. CDR3 bases: TGTGCCAGCTCGGGTGTAGGGGGATTCTCTGGAAACACCATATATTTT.

The J gene is TRBJ2-1, the V gene TRBV4-2, with TRBD2 as a possible D gene (5 bases). V was clipped by 4 bases and J by 0 bases, with 13 bases between them. The CDR3 is 16 residues long. CDR1 is LGHNA and CDR2 is YNFKEQ in the germline V gene. The CDR3 DNA is TGTGCCAGCAGCCCGCGAGCGGATAGCTCCTACAATGAGCAGTTCTTC. Translating gives CASSPRADSSYNEQFF.

V usage is TRBV4-3 and J usage is TRBJ2-5; D possibly corresponds to TRBD2 (5 bases). This CDR3 spans 13 amino acids. The germline V gene has CDR1 LGHNA and CDR2 YSLEER. V was clipped by 0 bases and J by 12 bases, with 14 bases between them. CDR3 DNA: TGCGCCAGCAGCCAAGATCTCGGGGAGATGGAGTACTTC. Protein: CASSQDLGEMEYF.

The chain has TRBV19 and TRBJ2-3; 7 bases are shared with TRBD2. Germline lookup yields CDR1 LNHDA and CDR2 SQIVND (reference sequence). Trimming removed 5 bases from V and 2 bases from J; junction bases left unmatched: 4. The CDR3 is 14 amino acids. The CDR3 region is CASSQAGFTDTQYF. The CDR3 DNA sequence: TGTGCCAGTAGTCAAGCGGGGTTCACAGATACGCAGTATTTT.

This chain uses TRBV28 with TRBJ2-7; 11 bases match TRBD2. J lost 2 bases, V lost 4 bases, and 4 bases had no gene match. There are 15 residues in the CDR3. Germline assignment: CDR1 MDHEN and CDR2 SYDVKM. CDR3 sequence reads: CASSSIAGGPYEQYF. The CDR3 coding sequence is TGTGCCAGCAGTTCAATAGCGGGAGGGCCCTACGAGCAGTACTTC. Using reference TRBV28 and TRBJ2-7 for the parts outside the CDR3, the full variable domain is DVKVTQSSRYLVKRTGEKVFLECVQDMDHENMFWYRQDPGLGLRLIYFSYDVKMKEKGDIPEGYSVSREKKERFSLILESASTNQTSMYLCASSSIAGGPYEQYFGPGTRLTVT.

The chain joins TRBV28 to TRBJ1-5, with 7 bases matching TRBD1. This CDR3 contains 14 residues. V shed 2 bases, J shed 6 bases, and the junction held 4 bases outside the gene matches. Germline CDR1 is MDHEN and CDR2 is SYDVKM. The CDR3 DNA reads as TGTGCCAGCAGTTTAGGAGGGGGCAGTCAGCCCCAGCATTTT. Translated: CASSLGGGSQPQHF. The whole variable domain, filled in from reference TRBV28 and TRBJ1-5, reads DVKVTQSSRYLVKRTGEKVFLECVQDMDHENMFWYRQDPGLGLRLIYFSYDVKMKEKGDIPEGYSVSREKKERFSLILESASTNQTSMYLCASSLGGGSQPQHFGDGTRLSIL.

The rearrangement joins TRBV7-2 to TRBJ1-2; D unclear. CDR3 length: 14 amino acids. V lost 3 bases and J 2 bases, leaving 10 bases between the germline ends. Looked up from germline, CDR1 is SGHTA and CDR2 is FQGNSA. In nucleotides, the CDR3 is TGTGCCAGCAGCTTGGCCCCGGTCAACTATGGCTACACCTTC. Translation gives CASSLAPVNYGYTF.

The V call is TRBV4-2, the J call TRBJ1-3; 10 nucleotides agree with TRBD1. J lost 1 base, V lost 2 bases, and 8 bases had no gene match. The CDR3 consists of 18 residues. The V gene's germline CDR1 is LGHNA and CDR2 YNFKEQ. CDR3 DNA sequence: TGTGCCAGCAGCCAAACCGGGACAGGGGAAATATCTGGAAACACCATATATTTT. Translating it yields CASSQTGTGEISGNTIYF.